This T cell receptor (beta chain) emerged from a study of HIV-infected patients and healthy controls. MiXCR, applied by TCRdb to the 5' RACE reads, yields one record per CDR3 protein. The data contain about 64,000 distinct CDR3 sequences, roughly a fifth of them singletons. This clonotype was counted at least ten times. CDR3 length: 15 residues. Trimming took 6 bases from V and 1 from J, leaving 15 bases between them. The germline gives CDR1 MNHEY, CDR2 SVGAGI. The TCR originated in a human donor in good health. The sequencing sample was made of CD4+ T cells from blood. The J gene is TRBJ1-1, the V gene TRBV6-5; D might be TRBD1 (5 bases). The chain's CDR3 is CASRRTAGQNTEAFF. The CDR3 nucleotides are TGTGCCAGCAGAAGAACCGCGGGGCAGAACACTGAAGCTTTCTTT.